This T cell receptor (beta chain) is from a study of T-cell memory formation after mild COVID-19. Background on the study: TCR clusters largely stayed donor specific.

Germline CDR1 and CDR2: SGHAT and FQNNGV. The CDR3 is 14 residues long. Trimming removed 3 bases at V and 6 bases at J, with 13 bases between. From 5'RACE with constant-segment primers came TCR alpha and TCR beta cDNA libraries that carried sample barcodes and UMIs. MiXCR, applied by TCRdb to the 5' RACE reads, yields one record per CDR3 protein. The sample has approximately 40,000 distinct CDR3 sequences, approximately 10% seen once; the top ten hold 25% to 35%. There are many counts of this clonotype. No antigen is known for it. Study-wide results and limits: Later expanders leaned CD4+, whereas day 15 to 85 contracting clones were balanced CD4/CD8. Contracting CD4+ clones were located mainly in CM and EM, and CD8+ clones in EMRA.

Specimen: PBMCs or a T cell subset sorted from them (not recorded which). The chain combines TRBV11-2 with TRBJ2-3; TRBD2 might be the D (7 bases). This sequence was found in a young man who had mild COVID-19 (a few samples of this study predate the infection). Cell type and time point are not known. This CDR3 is CASSFNGGRDTQYF. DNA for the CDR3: TGTGCCAGCAGCTTTAACGGGGGGCGGGATACGCAGTATTTT.